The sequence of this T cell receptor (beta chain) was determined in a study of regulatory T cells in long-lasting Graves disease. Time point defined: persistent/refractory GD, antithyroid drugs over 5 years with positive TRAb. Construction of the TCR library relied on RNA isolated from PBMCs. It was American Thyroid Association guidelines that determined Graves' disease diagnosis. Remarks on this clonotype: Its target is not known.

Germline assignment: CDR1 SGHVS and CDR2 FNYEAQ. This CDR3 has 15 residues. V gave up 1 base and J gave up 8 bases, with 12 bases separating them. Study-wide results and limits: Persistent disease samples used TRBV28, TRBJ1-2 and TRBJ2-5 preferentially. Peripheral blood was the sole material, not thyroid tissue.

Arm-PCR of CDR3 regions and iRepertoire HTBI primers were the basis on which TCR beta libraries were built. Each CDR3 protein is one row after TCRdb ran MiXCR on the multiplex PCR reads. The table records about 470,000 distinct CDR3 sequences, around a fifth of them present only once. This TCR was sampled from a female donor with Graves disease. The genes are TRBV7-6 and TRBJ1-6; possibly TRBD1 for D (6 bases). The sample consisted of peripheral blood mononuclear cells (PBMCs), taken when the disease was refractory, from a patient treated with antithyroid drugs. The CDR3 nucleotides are TGTGCCAGCAGCTTAGGAGGGGGTAGGGATTCACCCCTCCACTTT. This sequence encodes CASSLGGGRDSPLHF.